What follows are 29 T cell receptor beta chains derived from one specimen sequenced in a study of blood T cells in healthy people across ages. The use of a sample-barcoded 5' primer and a J-beta primer mix characterized a second PCR of about 7 to 12 cycles. TCRdb ran MiXCR on the 5' RACE reads and lists one entry per CDR3 protein. The sample has about 690,000 distinct CDR3 sequences, around 38% seen once. The material sequenced was blood. These receptors all stem from a man of 80 years or more in good health.

This clonotype was recorded at least ten times. The DNA for the CDR3 is TGTGCCAGCAGCCAAGGAGCCGGGACTAGCCACGGCGAGACCCAGTACTTC. Its protein product is CASSQGAGTSHGETQYF. The chain couples TRBV4-2 to TRBJ2-5; 9 nucleotides match TRBD2. Germline trimming cut 1 base from V and 5 bases from J; bases unmatched to any gene: 11. Germline CDR1 LGHNA, CDR2 YNFKEQ. This CDR3 region has 17 residues.

In nucleotides, the CDR3 is TGCAGTGCCGACGGGACACCTAGAGGCGAGCAGTACTTC. Protein product: CSADGTPRGEQYF. The rearrangement uses TRBV20-1 and TRBJ2-4, with D maybe TRBD1 (6 bases). Near its end, the DNA agrees better with TRBJ2-7, so the J call may be wrong. This CDR3 comprises 13 residues. The germline gives CDR1 DFQATT, CDR2 SNEGSKA (reference sequence).

V usage is TRBV12-3 or TRBV12-4 and J usage is TRBJ1-2; D not resolved. The CDR3 covers 13 residues. Trimming pared 2 bases from V and 4 bases from J, leaving 8 bases between. This chain's CDR3 is CASSLIGLYGYTF. The DNA for the CDR3 is TGTGCCAGCAGTTTAATAGGGCTCTATGGCTACACCTTC.

The chain couples TRBV28 to TRBJ2-1, with 11 bases fitting TRBD2. V was pared by 5 bases and J by 7 bases, with 7 bases of the junction left unmatched. Germline V gene sequence: CDR1 MDHEN, CDR2 SYDVKM. This CDR3 is built from 15 residues. In DNA, the CDR3 is TGTGCCAGCAGTAAGCCGGGACTAGCGGAGAATGAGCAGTTCTTC. Protein product: CASSKPGLAENEQFF.

This clonotype was counted between two and nine times. J is TRBJ2-5 and V is TRBV20-1; D unresolved. Trimming left V 5 bases short and J 5 bases short, with 9 bases between. This CDR3 is built from 11 residues. Per the germline V gene, CDR1 is DFQATT and CDR2 is SNEGSKA (reference sequence). The CDR3 here is CSAYKRETQYF. The CDR3 nucleotides are TGCAGTGCTTACAAGAGGGAGACCCAGTACTTC.

The chain carries TRBV2 and TRBJ1-5; D perhaps matches TRBD1 (5 bases). Trimming took off 6 bases at V and 0 bases at J, with 15 bases between the two ends. The CDR3 extends over 16 amino acids. Germline CDR1 is SNHLY and CDR2 is FYNNEI. The CDR3 DNA follows: TGTGCCAGCAGACCTGAACGGGGGGATAGCAATCAGCCCCAGCATTTT. Translated: CASRPERGDSNQPQHF.

This rearrangement joins TRBV20-1 to TRBJ1-2; maybe TRBD1 (6 bases). The germline V gene has CDR1 DFQATT and CDR2 SNEGSKA (reference sequence). The CDR3 is 14 amino acids. Trimming left V 2 bases short and J 3 bases short, with 13 bases between. CDR3 in amino acids: CSARRGARDYGYTF. The CDR3 bases are TGCAGTGCTAGACGGGGGGCTCGAGACTATGGCTACACCTTC.

This clonotype came up a few times. J is TRBJ2-5 and V is TRBV6-5; TRBD2 is a possible D gene (6 bases). The germline gives CDR1 MNHEY, CDR2 SVGAGI. CDR3 length: 14 residues. V dropped 10 bases and J dropped 3 bases, with 18 bases sitting between them. CDR3 nucleotide sequence: TGTGCCACCCAACTAGCAGGGAAGGAAGAGACCCAGTACTTC. Its protein product is CATQLAGKEETQYF.

This clonotype was seen a few times. The chain combines TRBV29-1 with TRBJ2-7, with 7 bases that match TRBD1. With V trimmed by 4 bases and J by 0 bases, 9 bases remained unmatched. The CDR3 is 15 residues long. Germline values: CDR1 SQVTM, CDR2 ANQGSEA. CDR3 residues: CSVARGQAYSYEQYF. CDR3 nucleotides: TGCAGCGTTGCTAGGGGGCAGGCTTACTCCTACGAGCAGTACTTC.

This chain joins TRBV12-3 or TRBV12-4 and TRBJ2-3; D might be TRBD2 (6 bases). CDR3 size: 17 residues. V was pared by 5 bases and J by 3 bases, with 21 bases between. The CDR3 DNA reads as TGTGCCAGCAGTCGCTCCCGGGGCAGGGAGGTAACAGATACGCAGTATTTT. Translated, it gives CASSRSRGREVTDTQYF.

The V gene is TRBV9, the J gene TRBJ2-7, with D possibly being TRBD1 or TRBD2 (7 bases each). Germline V CDR1 and CDR2: SGDLS, YYNGEE. Trimming took off 0 bases at V and 8 bases at J, with 21 bases between the two ends. The CDR3 sequence is 16 residues long. This CDR3 is CASSVARQGGGEQQYF. Written as DNA, the CDR3 is TGTGCCAGCAGCGTAGCTCGACAGGGAGGGGGGGAGCAGCAGTACTTC.

This clonotype turned up a few times. The chain employs TRBV20-1 and TRBJ2-1; D is possibly TRBD2 (6 bases). The CDR3 runs to 15 residues. Per the germline V gene, CDR1 is DFQATT and CDR2 is SNEGSKA (reference sequence). Trimming left V 0 bases short and J 4 bases short, with 13 bases between. Written as DNA, the CDR3 is TGCAGTGCTAGAGATAGCACTAGCAGATACAATGAGCAGTTCTTC. Amino acids: CSARDSTSRYNEQFF.

This clonotype was counted between two and nine times. The V call is TRBV6-1, the J call TRBJ2-1, with 13 nucleotides matching TRBD2. This CDR3 has 15 residues. After removal of 11 bases from V and 6 bases from J, the junction contained 10 bases not matched to a gene. Germline V gene sequence: CDR1 MNHNS, CDR2 SASEGT. CDR3 in amino acids: CAAQLAGGPPNEQFF. Written as DNA, the CDR3 is TGTGCCGCCCAACTAGCGGGAGGGCCCCCCAATGAGCAGTTCTTC.

The chain is built from TRBV7-2 and TRBJ1-2; D unresolved. The CDR3 contains 12 residues. V lost 4 bases and J 8 bases, leaving 11 bases between the germline ends. The germline V gene has CDR1 SGHTA and CDR2 FQGNSA. CDR3 in DNA: TGTGCCAGCAGCTCACCCCCCGGCGGCTACACCTTC. It specifies CASSSPPGGYTF.

The chain links TRBV3-1 to TRBJ2-7; D unclear. V lost 4 bases and J lost 4, with 11 bases in between. CDR3 length: 13 residues. Germline lookup yields CDR1 LGHDT and CDR2 YNNKEL (reference sequence). CDR3 residues: CASSRQSKYEQYF. For the CDR3, the DNA is TGTGCCAGCAGCCGACAATCGAAATACGAGCAGTACTTC.

The chain's CDR3 is CSARRRGRDYEQYF. The CDR3 nucleotides read TGCAGTGCTAGGAGGAGGGGCAGGGACTACGAGCAGTACTTC. This rearrangement joins TRBV20-1 to TRBJ2-7; possible D gene TRBD2, 6 bases. V lost 3 bases and J 3 bases, leaving 15 bases between the germline ends. Looked up from germline, CDR1 is DFQATT and CDR2 is SNEGSKA (reference sequence). This CDR3 has 14 residues.

This clonotype has a count of ten or more. This sequence joins TRBV12-3 or TRBV12-4 and TRBJ2-3, with 8 bases aligning to TRBD2. This CDR3 comprises 14 residues. After removal of 3 bases from V and 3 bases from J, the junction contained 2 bases not matched to a gene. The CDR3 reads CASSFGGGTDTQYF. The DNA for the CDR3 is TGTGCCAGCAGTTTTGGCGGGGGGACAGATACGCAGTATTTT.

The chain recombines TRBV29-1 with TRBJ2-7, with D possibly being TRBD2 (5 bases). CDR1 is SQVTM and CDR2 is ANQGSEA in the germline V gene. Trimming removed 4 bases from V and 3 bases from J, with 16 bases in between. The CDR3 totals 14 residues. Here the CDR3 DNA reads TGCAGCGTTGTGGAGCGGACGTCCGGCTACGAGCAGTACTTC. It specifies CSVVERTSGYEQYF.

This clonotype was observed a few times. This chain links TRBV2 with TRBJ1-2; 7 bases align to TRBD1. Germline V gene sequence: CDR1 SNHLY, CDR2 FYNNEI. Trimming removed 6 bases from V and 8 bases from J; junction bases left unmatched: 9. This CDR3 has 13 residues. DNA of the CDR3: TGTGCCAGCAGGGGAAACCGGGACAGCGGCTACACCTTC. This encodes CASRGNRDSGYTF.

The J gene is TRBJ2-5, the V gene TRBV24-1; 10 positions match TRBD1. Germline V gives CDR1 KGHDR, CDR2 SFDVKD. Trimming removed 4 bases from V and 11 bases from J; junction bases left unmatched: 12. This CDR3 is built from 15 residues. The CDR3 region has the DNA TGTGCCACCAGTGAAAGGACAGGGGGTAGGAATGAGCAGTACTTC. Its protein product is CATSERTGGRNEQYF.

This clonotype occurred a few times. The chain has TRBV27 and TRBJ2-5, with 8 bases that match TRBD2. Looked up from germline, CDR1 is MNHEY and CDR2 is SMNVEV (reference sequence). The CDR3 spans 15 residues. The V and J ends lost 6 bases and 2 bases, in that order; junction bases with no gene match: 8. This CDR3 is CASSTGTRDQETQYF. The DNA for the CDR3 is TGTGCCAGCAGCACCGGGACTAGAGATCAAGAGACCCAGTACTTC.

The chain couples TRBV7-2 to TRBJ1-4; D is uncertain. CDR3 length equals 16 residues. Trimming stripped 2 bases from V and 0 bases from J, with 10 bases between. Per the germline V gene, CDR1 is SGHTA and CDR2 is FQGNSA. Written as DNA, the CDR3 is TGTGCCAGCAGCTTACGGCGGCTCGCAACTAATGAAAAACTGTTTTTT. Its protein product is CASSLRRLATNEKLFF.

The V and J genes are TRBV7-8 and TRBJ2-3; 8 bases agree with TRBD2. V lost 6 bases to trimming and J lost 6 bases; unmatched junction nucleotides: 8. Per the germline V gene, CDR1 is SGHVS and CDR2 is FQNEAQ. The CDR3 has 14 amino acids. CDR3 region: CASRAGGGLDTQYF. The CDR3 DNA sequence: TGTGCCAGCAGAGCCGGGGGGGGCCTGGATACGCAGTATTTT.

The chain carries TRBV25-1 and TRBJ2-1; TRBD2 aligns across 8 bases. The J segment lost 2 bases and the V segment lost 6 bases, leaving 6 bases of the junction unmatched. In germline, CDR1 is MGHDK, CDR2 SYGVNS. The CDR3 totals 15 residues. DNA for the CDR3: TGTGCCAGCAGCGCCGGGGGGGGAACCTACAATGAGCAGTTCTTC. Translating it yields CASSAGGGTYNEQFF. The full variable domain, in which reference TRBV25-1 and TRBJ2-1 provide the parts outside the CDR3, is EADIYQTPRYLVIGTGKKITLECSQTMGHDKMYWYQQDPGMELHLIHYSYGVNSTEKGDLSSESTVSRIRTEHFPLTLESARPSHTSQYLCASSAGGGTYNEQFFGPGTRLTVL.

A remark on this clonotype: One end of the junction is discordant with germline, which a read error may explain. The V call is TRBV14, the J call TRBJ2-1; 7 bases fit TRBD2. This CDR3 region has 15 residues. Per the germline V gene, CDR1 is SGHDN and CDR2 is FVKESK. The CDR3 region has the DNA TGTGCCAGCAGCCGAACCGCTAGCGGTCACAATGGGCAGTTCTTC. It encodes CASSRTASGHNGQFF.

The CDR3 loop reads CASSLGFPSGILYEQYF. The CDR3 DNA is TGTGCCAGCAGCTTGGGATTTCCTAGCGGGATCCTCTACGAGCAGTACTTC. V is TRBV6-2 or TRBV6-3 and J is TRBJ2-7; 9 positions agree with TRBD2. With 6 bases clipped from V and 3 bases from J, the junction kept 15 bases outside the gene matches. This CDR3 has 17 residues. Germline V gene data show CDR1 as MNHEY and CDR2 as SVGEGT.

This clonotype was detected only a few times. In DNA form, the CDR3 reads TGCAGTGCCCGAGGGGGACTTCGGGTTAACTATGGCTACACCTTC. It yields the protein CSARGGLRVNYGYTF. The chain carries TRBV20-1 and TRBJ1-2; a weak D match, TRBD1 (6 bases). The CDR3 sequence is 15 residues long. Per the germline V gene, CDR1 is DFQATT and CDR2 is SNEGSKA (reference sequence). V lost 6 bases to trimming and J lost 1 base, with 18 bases between them.

Notes on this clonotype: The germline gene is not matched at one end of the junction; a read error may be the cause. The J gene is TRBJ1-2, the V gene TRBV29-1; TRBD1 is a possible D gene (5 bases). The CDR3 sequence is 14 residues long. CDR1 is SQVTM and CDR2 is ANQGSEA in the germline V gene. CDR3 DNA: TGCAGCGTTCTCCACGTGCAGGGAGTCTATGACTACACCTTC. This gives the protein CSVLHVQGVYDYTF.

Details on this clonotype: A read error may be the cause here, since a much bigger clone is one base away. The chain has TRBV29-1 and TRBJ2-7, with D perhaps assigned TRBD1 or TRBD2 (5 bases each). CDR1 and CDR2 (germline): SQVTM, ANQGSEA. The CDR3 length is 14 residues. Deletions cut 7 bases from V and 6 bases from J, with 22 bases between. As DNA, the CDR3 is TGCAGCGCGGGGCCCCCAGGGAGTGTGGGCGAGCAGTACTTC. Protein sequence: CSAGPPGSVGEQYF.